This T cell receptor beta chain was retrieved from a study of CD8 T cells in Susac syndrome (dated by TCRdb to about 2019). Broadly, across the study: The study used repertoire sequencing to test whether antigen drove CD8+ T cell activation and differentiation in Susac syndrome. The research as a whole found: The TCR sequencing and HLA analysis was acknowledged to have included a relatively small number of individuals.

RNA was extracted using the RNeasy kit, and roughly 0.45 to 1 microgram was reverse transcribed with random hexamers. The immunoSEQ multiplex PCR assay, which covers 54 Vbeta and 13 Jbeta segments, was used to amplify TCR beta CDR3 regions. PCR amplification bias was corrected by using a synthetic template baseline for primer optimization and computational correction. The study's own analysis went as follows. Reads were annotated to V, D and J genes according to IMGT and were analyzed with immunoSEQ Analyzer, with only productive sequences retained. To calculate clonality, Shannon entropy was normalized by log2 of the number of productive unique sequences and then subtracted from one. For each patient and control, public and private clones were evaluated within the 100 most prevalent clones. Clones were defined as Susac-specific if absent from the healthy and MS cohorts, from roughly 1,100 published viral clones and from other ImmuneACCESS disease sequences. TCRdb took the public reads, trimmed them with fastp at Q25, ran MiXCR for clone calling and kept in-frame beta chains. Every distinct CDR3 protein forms one entry, paired with its most common genes and DNA. These V and J calls rely on TCRdb rather than the paper's analysis. Counted in this sample were 90,000 to 150,000 distinct CDR3 sequences; 85% to 95% of them appeared once. About 0.09% of the sample is held by the ten biggest clonotypes.

V gives up 7 bases and J gives up 8 bases, and the segment between their germline ends measures 26 bases. Measured from the cysteine to the phenylalanine, the CDR3 is 15 residues long. Only the CDR3 DNA is retained, 45 bases long and in frame from the first base. Via the germline V gene (reference sequence), CDR1 is GTSNPN and CDR2 SVGIG. Peripheral blood CD8+ and CD4+ T cells from healthy donors, Susac syndrome patients and multiple sclerosis patients were profiled by high-throughput TCR beta sequencing. Treatment-naive patients with stable or active relapsing-remitting disease fulfilling revised McDonald criteria were used as multiple sclerosis controls. CD8+ TEMRA cells were enriched by FACS, while bulk CD8+ and CD4+ T cells were purified by magnetic negative isolation. Blood was collected in EDTA tubes and processed within 24 hours, with PBMCs isolated through density gradient centrifugation. PBMCs intended for TCR sequencing were frozen in liquid nitrogen and were later thawed in a 37 degrees C water bath. Purity of sorted or isolated CD4+, CD8+ and CD8+ TEMRA cells was at least 90%.

About this clonotype itself: Its specific antigen is unknown. The input lacks base qualities; no much larger clone sits a single base away.

This receptor was obtained from a human donor with multiple sclerosis. Sequencing was carried out using CD4+ T cells from PBMCs. The chain joins TRBV30 to TRBJ1-2; the best D guess is TRBD1, with 6 bases matching. The nucleotides are TGTGCCTTCGAGGGGGGACAAGAGCGAGGAACAGGCTACACCTTC. Its product reads: CAFEGGQERGTGYTF.